This TCR beta chain is from a study of blood T cell repertoires in COVID-19. Study at large: Samples representing acute and convalescent COVID-19 were sourced from the United States, Italy and Spain. T cells, B-cell-depleted T cells, or PBMCs supplied cDNA or gDNA.

Seattle enrolled patients during active infection and tracked them longitudinally. Original data processing: By means of reference gene primer amplification, nucleated cell counts were estimated. Produced via immunoSEQ multiplex PCR; TCRdb's table is partial and in-frame only. V and J calls and clone size are as listed in that table; D and trimming were resolved from the DNA. The sample has about 180,000 clones; roughly 83% are singletons. The CDR3 contains 12 residues. Unmatched junction bases numbered 0, after V lost 0 bases and J lost 8 bases. From germline, CDR1 is SGHNT and CDR2 YYREEE (reference sequence).

The material sequenced was peripheral blood. The chain has TRBV5-4 and TRBJ1-1, with 8 bases lining up with TRBD1. The receptor's source is a woman aged 40 to 50 with COVID-19, enrolled during active disease. The DNA of the CDR3 is TGTGCCAGCAGCTTGGGGACAGGGGAAGCTTTCTTT. Amino acid sequence: CASSLGTGEAFF.